A selection of T cell receptor beta chains follows, all from one sample in a study of cytomegalovirus exposure and HLA in healthy donors. The method was immunoSEQ multiplex PCR; TCRdb's version includes in-frame clones alone and lacks a portion of them. The table has some 140,000 clones, around 80% seen once; the top ten hold 1.8%. Specimen: PBMCs. The receptors were sampled from a female donor in good health and CMV-seropositive. CDR3s include the opening cysteine and the closing phenylalanine or tryptophan. D genes are given only for firm matches. Some rows mark clone size as missing; the rest say once, few, many or name a class of expanded clone.

>TRBJ1-2|TRBV6-1|TRBD1|14|few
TGTGCCAGCAGCGAGGGAACAGGGGACTATGGCTACACCTTC
CASSEGTGDYGYTF
>TRBJ1-5|TRBV23-1|TRBD1|20|.
TGCGCCAGCAGTCAATCCATGCCCCACACAGGGGGCGATACCAATCAGCCCCAGCATTTT
CASSQSMPHTGGDTNQPQHF
>TRBJ1-5|TRBV30|TRBD1|16|.
TGTGCCTGGAGTTCCTCCGGGACAGGAACTTCTGCGCCCCAGCATTTT
CAWSSSGTGTSAPQHF
>TRBJ1-4|TRBV7-9|TRBD1|14|.
TGTGCCAGCAGCTCGGGACAGGGGTTTGAAAAACTGTTTTTT
CASSSGQGFEKLFF
>TRBJ1-1|TRBV28|.|12|.
TGTGCCAGCAGTTCGGGGAACACTGAAGCTTTCTTT
CASSSGNTEAFF
>TRBJ2-7|TRBV6-5|.|13|few
TGTGCCAGCAGTTCACCAGGGTCCTACGAGCAGTACTTC
CASSSPGSYEQYF
>TRBJ2-5|TRBV9|TRBD1|15|.
TGTGCCAGCAGCACAGGACAGGGGATCCAAGAGACCCAGTACTTC
CASSTGQGIQETQYF
>TRBJ2-3|TRBV2|TRBD2|16|.
TGTGCCAGCGGGGACTCACGACTAGCGGATACAGATACGCAGTATTTT
CASGDSRLADTDTQYF
>TRBJ1-3|TRBV11-2|.|18|.
TGTGCCAGCAGCCCATCTCAGGTCCGGAGGAGCTTCGGAAACACCATATATTTT
CASSPSQVRRSFGNTIYF
>TRBJ1-3|TRBV30|.|14|.
TGTGCCTGCCCTGACGGGAGATCTGGAAACACCATATATTTT
CACPDGRSGNTIYF
>TRBJ1-2|TRBV28|.|12|once
TGTGCCAGCAGTTTAAGACAGTTTGGCTACACCTTC
CASSLRQFGYTF
>TRBJ2-1|TRBV4-1|TRBD1|15|.
TGCGCCAGCAGCCAATCGGACAGGGGGCACAATGAGCAGTTCTTC
CASSQSDRGHNEQFF
>TRBJ2-2|TRBV7-2|.|16|.
TGTGCCAGCAGCTTCTTACAGGGAAGGAGTGGCGGGGAGCTGTTTTTT
CASSFLQGRSGGELFF
>TRBJ2-1|TRBV7-9|TRBD2|15|.
TGTGCCAGCAGCTTTTTACTAGCGGGAGACAATGAGCAGTTCTTC
CASSFLLAGDNEQFF
>TRBJ2-7|TRBV15|TRBD2|15|.
TGTGCCACCAGCAGAGCTAGCGGGAACTCCTACGAGCAGTACTTC
CATSRASGNSYEQYF
>TRBJ2-5|TRBV5-1|.|15|.
TGCGCCAGCAGCTTGGTAAACAGGTACCAAGAGACCCAGTACTTC
CASSLVNRYQETQYF
>TRBJ1-2|TRBV5-1|.|14|.
TGCGCCAGCAGCCCTTCTGGGGGCCCCTATGGCTACACCTTC
CASSPSGGPYGYTF
>TRBJ2-7|TRBV6-1|TRBD1|13|few
TGTGCCAGCAGGCGGGACAGGCGCTACGAGCAGTACTTC
CASRRDRRYEQYF
>TRBJ1-1|TRBV6-4|.|14|once
TGTGCCAGCACCAGGGAGGTTTGGGGCACTGAAGCTTTCTTT
CASTREVWGTEAFF
>TRBJ2-4|TRBV18|.|18|.
TGTGCCAGCTCACCAACGCCACGACAGCCTCTAGCCAAAAACATTCAGTACTTC
CASSPTPRQPLAKNIQYF
>TRBJ2-7|TRBV5-1|TRBD1|15|.
TGCGCCAGCAGCACGGATCGGACAGGAGCCTACGAGCAGTACTTC
CASSTDRTGAYEQYF
>TRBJ1-3|TRBV5-8|TRBD1|14|.
TGTGCCAGCAGCCGGGACAGGGATGGAAACACCATATATTTT
CASSRDRDGNTIYF
>TRBJ2-7|TRBV6-6|TRBD1|13|.
TGTGCCAGCAGTCGGCAGGGGGATGCCGAGCAGTACTTC
CASSRQGDAEQYF
>TRBJ2-5|TRBV4-2|TRBD2|16|.
TGTGCCAGCAGCCAAATTTTACTAGCGGGACAAGAGACCCAGTACTTC
CASSQILLAGQETQYF
>TRBJ2-7|TRBV4-1|.|16|.
TGCGCCAGCAGCCAAGATTTGACAAGCCTCTCCTACGAGCAGTACTTC
CASSQDLTSLSYEQYF
>TRBJ2-5|TRBV9|TRBD2|17|.
TGTGCCAGCAGCGTAGGAATAGCGGGGGAGGGACGAGAGACCCAGTACTTC
CASSVGIAGEGRETQYF
>TRBJ2-5|TRBV19|.|11|.
TGTGCCAGTAGTATACCGGGGACCCAGTACTTC
CASSIPGTQYF